This T cell receptor (beta chain) was observed in a study of post-analysis software for immune sequencing data. Overall study results and limits: Clustering by F measure revealed strong co-clustering among samples prepared together in one batch. Higher frequency in patients than in controls was seen for several TRBV segments, with TRBV5-6, TRBV5-1 and TRBV20-1 among them.

Trimming cost V 4 bases and J 6 bases, with 17 bases left between them. Germline V gene lookup returns CDR1 LGHDT and CDR2 YNNKEL (reference sequence). This CDR3 has 15 residues. Comment on this clonotype: Its antigen is unknown.

Unique molecular identifiers were carried by the TCR beta cDNA libraries. TCRdb re-called the PCR reads with MiXCR, one entry per CDR3 protein. The sample has approximately 660,000 distinct CDR3 sequences, roughly three fifths seen once. This sequence originates from a girl aged 2-10 years with multiple sclerosis. The V call is TRBV3-1, the J call TRBJ2-3; a weak D match, TRBD2 (6 bases). Sequenced sample: blood. This CDR3 reads CASSPNVAGRDTQYF. The CDR3 nucleotides read TGTGCCAGCAGCCCCAATGTGGCGGGAAGGGATACGCAGTATTTT.